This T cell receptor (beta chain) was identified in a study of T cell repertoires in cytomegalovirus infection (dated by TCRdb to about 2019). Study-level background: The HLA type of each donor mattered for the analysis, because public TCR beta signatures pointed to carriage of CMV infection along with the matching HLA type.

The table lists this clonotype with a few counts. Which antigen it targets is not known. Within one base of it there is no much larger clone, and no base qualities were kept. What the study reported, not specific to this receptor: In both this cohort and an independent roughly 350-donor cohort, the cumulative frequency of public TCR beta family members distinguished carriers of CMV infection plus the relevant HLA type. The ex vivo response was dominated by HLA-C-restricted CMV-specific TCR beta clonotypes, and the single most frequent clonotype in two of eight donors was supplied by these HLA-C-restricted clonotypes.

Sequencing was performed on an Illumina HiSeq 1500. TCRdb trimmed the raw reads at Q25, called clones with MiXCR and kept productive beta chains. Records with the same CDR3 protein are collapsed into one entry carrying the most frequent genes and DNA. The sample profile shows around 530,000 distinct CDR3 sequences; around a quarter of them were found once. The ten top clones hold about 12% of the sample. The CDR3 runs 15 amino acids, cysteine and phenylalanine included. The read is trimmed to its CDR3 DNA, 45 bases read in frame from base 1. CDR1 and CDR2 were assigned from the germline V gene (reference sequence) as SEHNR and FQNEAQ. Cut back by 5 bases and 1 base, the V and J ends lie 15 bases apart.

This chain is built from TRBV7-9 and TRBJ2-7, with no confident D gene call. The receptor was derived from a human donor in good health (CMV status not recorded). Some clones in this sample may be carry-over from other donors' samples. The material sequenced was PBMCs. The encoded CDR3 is CASSPPLADSYEQYF. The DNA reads TGTGCCAGCAGCCCACCACTGGCGGATTCCTACGAGCAGTACTTC.